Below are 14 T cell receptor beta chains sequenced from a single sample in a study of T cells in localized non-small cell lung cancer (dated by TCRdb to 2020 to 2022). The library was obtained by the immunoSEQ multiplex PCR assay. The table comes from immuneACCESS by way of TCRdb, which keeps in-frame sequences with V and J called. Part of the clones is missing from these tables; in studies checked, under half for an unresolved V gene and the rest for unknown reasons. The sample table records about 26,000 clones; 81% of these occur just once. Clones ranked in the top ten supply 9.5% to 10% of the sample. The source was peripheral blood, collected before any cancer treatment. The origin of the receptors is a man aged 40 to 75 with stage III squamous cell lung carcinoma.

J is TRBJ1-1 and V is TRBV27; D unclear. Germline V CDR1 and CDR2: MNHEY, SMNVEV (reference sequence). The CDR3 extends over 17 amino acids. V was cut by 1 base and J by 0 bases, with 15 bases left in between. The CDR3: CASSLFGGDIMNTEAFF. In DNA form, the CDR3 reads TGTGCCAGCAGTTTATTCGGAGGAGATATCATGAACACTGAAGCTTTCTTT.

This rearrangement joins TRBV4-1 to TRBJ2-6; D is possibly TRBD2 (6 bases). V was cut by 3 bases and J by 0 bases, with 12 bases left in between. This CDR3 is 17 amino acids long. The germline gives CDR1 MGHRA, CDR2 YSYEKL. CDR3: CASSQGLGGSGANVLTF. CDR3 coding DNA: TGCGCCAGCAGCCAGGGACTGGGAGGCTCTGGGGCCAACGTCCTGACTTTC.

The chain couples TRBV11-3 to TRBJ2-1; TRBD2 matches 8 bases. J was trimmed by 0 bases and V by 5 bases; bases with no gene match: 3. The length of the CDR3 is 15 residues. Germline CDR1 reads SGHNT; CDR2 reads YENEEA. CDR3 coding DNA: TGTGCCAGCAGCGTAAGCGGGAGCTCCTACAATGAGCAGTTCTTC. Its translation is CASSVSGSSYNEQFF.

CDR3 amino acids: CASSFPHDRGLSTIYF. Written as DNA, the CDR3 is TGTGCCAGCAGTTTCCCCCACGACAGGGGGCTGAGCACCATATATTTT. The chain couples TRBV28 to TRBJ1-3; 10 bases line up with TRBD1. Unmatched junction bases numbered 11, after V lost 3 bases and J lost 9 bases. Looked up from germline, CDR1 is MDHEN and CDR2 is SYDVKM. This CDR3 is 16 amino acids long.

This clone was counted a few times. CDR3 amino acids: CASTLAAVNEQFF. The CDR3 region has the DNA TGTGCCAGCACCTTAGCGGCCGTCAATGAGCAGTTCTTC. The chain employs TRBV6-1 and TRBJ2-1; TRBD2 is a possible D gene (6 bases). Trimming took 7 bases from V and 6 from J, leaving 13 bases between them. Germline V gene sequence: CDR1 MNHNS, CDR2 SASEGT. The CDR3 consists of 13 residues.

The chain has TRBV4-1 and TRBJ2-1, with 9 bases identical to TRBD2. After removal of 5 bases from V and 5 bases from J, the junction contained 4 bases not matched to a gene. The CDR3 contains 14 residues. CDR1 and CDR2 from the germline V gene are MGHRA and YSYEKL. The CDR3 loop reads CASSGLAGNNEQFF. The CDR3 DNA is TGCGCCAGCAGCGGTCTAGCGGGAAACAATGAGCAGTTCTTC.

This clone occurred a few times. The CDR3 reads CASSLEGASYNEQFF. CDR3 nucleotides: TGTGCCAGCAGTTTGGAAGGGGCTTCCTACAATGAGCAGTTCTTC. The chain employs TRBV27 and TRBJ2-1, with TRBD1 as a possible D gene (5 bases). There are 15 residues in the CDR3. Deletions cut 3 bases from V and 1 base from J, with 10 bases between. Germline CDR1 MNHEY, CDR2 SMNVEV (reference sequence).

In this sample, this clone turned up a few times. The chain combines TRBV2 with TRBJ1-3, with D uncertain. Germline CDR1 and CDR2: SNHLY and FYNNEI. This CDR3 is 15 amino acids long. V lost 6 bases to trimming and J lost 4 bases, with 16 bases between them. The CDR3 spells CASSKERAGGNTIYF. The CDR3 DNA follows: TGTGCCAGCAGCAAAGAGAGGGCTGGAGGAAACACCATATATTTT.

DNA of the CDR3: TGTGCCAGCAGCTTAGAGGGGATCCTGAGGGAGCAGTACTTC. Translation: CASSLEGILREQYF. The gene calls are TRBV7-9 and TRBJ2-5; D may match TRBD1 or TRBD2 (5 bases each). CDR1 is SEHNR, CDR2 FQNEAQ, per germline (reference sequence). Trimming took 1 base from V and 11 from J, leaving 17 bases between them. This CDR3 has 14 residues.

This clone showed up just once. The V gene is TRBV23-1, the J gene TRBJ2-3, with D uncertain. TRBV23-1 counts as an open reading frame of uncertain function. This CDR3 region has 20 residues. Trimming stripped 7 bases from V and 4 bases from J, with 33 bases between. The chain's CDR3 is CASTYRFSLGAATAPDTQYF. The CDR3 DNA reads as TGCGCCAGCACCTACCGCTTCAGCCTCGGAGCTGCGACCGCCCCAGATACGCAGTATTTT.

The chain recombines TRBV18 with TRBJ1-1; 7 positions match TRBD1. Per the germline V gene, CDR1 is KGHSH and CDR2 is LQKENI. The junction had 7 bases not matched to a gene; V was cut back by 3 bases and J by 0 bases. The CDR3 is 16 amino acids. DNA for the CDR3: TGTGCCAGCTCACCCCGGACAGGAGATATGAACACTGAAGCTTTCTTT. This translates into CASSPRTGDMNTEAFF. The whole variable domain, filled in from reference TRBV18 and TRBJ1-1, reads NAGVMQNPRHLVRRRGQEARLRCSPMKGHSHVYWYRQLPEEGLKFMVYLQKENIIDESGMPKERFSAEFPKEGPSILRIQQVVRGDSAAYFCASSPRTGDMNTEAFFGQGTRLTVV.

This CDR3 is CASSPYVLSDLEQYF. The CDR3 region has the DNA TGTGCCAGCTCCCCTTACGTCTTATCCGACCTCGAGCAGTACTTC. The J gene is TRBJ2-7, the V gene TRBV18; D is ambiguous. Germline CDR1 KGHSH, CDR2 LQKENI. The V end lost 6 bases, the J end lost 6 bases, and 21 bases lay between the germline ends. This CDR3 spans 15 amino acids.

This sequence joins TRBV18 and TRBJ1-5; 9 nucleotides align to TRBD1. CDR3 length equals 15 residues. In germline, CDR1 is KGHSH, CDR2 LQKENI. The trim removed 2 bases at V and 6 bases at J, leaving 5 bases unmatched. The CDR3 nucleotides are TGTGCCAGCTCACCAAGCGGGACAGGGTTTCAGCCCCAGCATTTT. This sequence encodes CASSPSGTGFQPQHF.

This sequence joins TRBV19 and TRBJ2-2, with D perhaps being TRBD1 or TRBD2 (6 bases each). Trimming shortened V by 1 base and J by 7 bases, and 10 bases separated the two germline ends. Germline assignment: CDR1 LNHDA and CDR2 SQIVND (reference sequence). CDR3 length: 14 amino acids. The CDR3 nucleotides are TGTGCCAGTAGTATAGCGGGGGCGAGCGGGGAGCTGTTTTTT. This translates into CASSIAGASGELFF.